This T cell receptor (beta chain) appears in the sequencing data of a study of shared clonotypes between healthy human individuals. This table comes from immunoSEQ multiplex PCR, and its TCRdb copy is limited to in-frame clones, with some not included. Among over a million clones listed, roughly 97% were seen once. None of the donors, who were healthy HIV-negative adults, had recently had acute infections or vaccinations. The authors divided CD4+ cells into CD45RA+ naive and CD45RA-negative memory subsets. CDR1 is SGHTA, CDR2 FQGNSA, per germline. Trimming at V came to 5 bases and at J to 12 bases, leaving 12 bases not matched to a gene. The CDR3 length is 15 residues.

The chain combines TRBV7-2 with TRBJ2-7; TRBD2 aligns across 14 bases. The sequenced material came from naive CD4+ T cells sorted from blood. As for subset: CD45RA+ positively selected. The origin of this receptor is a man aged 30-40 years in good health. The CDR3 DNA reads TGTGCCAGCAGCCCTCACGGGACTAGCGGGAGTGTGCGGTACTTC. It is translated as CASSPHGTSGSVRYF.